Described below is a single TCR beta chain sequence and its context. Produced via immunoSEQ multiplex PCR; TCRdb's table is partial and in-frame only. The sample includes about 170,000 clones, roughly 86% of them seen just once. One Seattle source followed patients from active infection through their disease course. This entry is derived from a study of blood T cell repertoires in COVID-19. Study in general: Italy, Spain and the United States were the sources of the convalescent and acute COVID-19 samples.

This CDR3 has 14 residues. V shed 8 bases and J shed 3 bases, with 14 bases lying between them. CDR1 and CDR2 (germline): LNHDA, SQIVND (reference sequence). The V call is TRBV19, the J call TRBJ1-3; D perhaps matches TRBD1 (6 bases). This TCR derives from an elderly woman with COVID-19, enrolled during active disease. Specimen: peripheral blood. The CDR3 coding sequence is TGTGCCAGTCGCGAGGGACATCGTGGAAACACCATATATTTT. Protein sequence: CASREGHRGNTIYF.